This T cell receptor (beta chain) derives from a study of regulatory T cells in long-lasting Graves disease (dated by TCRdb to 2020 to 2023). Context from the whole study: In the newly diagnosed Graves' disease group, patients had been taking antithyroid drugs for less than 3 months. TCR sequencing covered around 13 persistent and 20 newly diagnosed Graves' disease patients, 33 samples in total. Patients with persistent Graves' disease were compared with patients with newly diagnosed Graves' disease using TCR sequencing and RNA sequencing of peripheral blood. The study took place in China and was registered as a clinical trial. Overall study results and their limits: TRBV28, TRBJ1-2 and TRBJ2-5 were preferentially used in persistent disease, while TRBV20-1 and TRBJ2-1 were favored in newly diagnosed disease. Peripheral blood alone was examined, since thyroid tissue, which constituted the primary lesion, could not be accessed. Lower TCR Shannon entropy and fewer highly expanded clones were observed in persistent Graves' disease patients than in newly diagnosed patients, which suggested clonal expansion. The authors noted that the small sample size was a limitation that may lower accuracy. Only the TCR beta chain was sequenced and analyzed. A larger number of public clonotypes was shared among persistent patients (fewer than 3,000) than among newly diagnosed patients (about 990).

Library construction relied on multiplex PCR. The sample was run on an Illumina HiSeq 4000. TCR beta libraries were built with iRepertoire HTBI primers and Arm-PCR amplification of CDR3 regions. Before sequencing, the PCR products underwent gel purification. The paper's data handling went like this. A total of 62 TRBV and approximately 13 TRBJ segments were identified across samples and were used for gene usage analysis of CDR3 amino acid clonotypes. COPE and FqMerger were used to merge the filtered high-quality paired reads into contigs. BLAST was used to align contigs to IMGT TRBV, TRBD and TRBJ reference genes, and CDR3 was defined according to IMGT. Any clonotype with a frequency above 0.1% was counted as a highly expanded clone. Shannon entropy was used to measure repertoire diversity, and the Gini coefficient was used to measure V-J evenness. A clonotype was considered public if more than one individual shared it. TCRdb trimmed the raw reads at Q25, called clones with MiXCR and kept productive beta chains. Under each unique CDR3 protein, matching rows form one entry showing the most common genes and DNA. The V and J calls were not made by the authors but by TCRdb's processing. The sample data list approximately 560,000 distinct CDR3 sequences, and 15% to 20% of these were observed just once. The top ten hold around 12% of the sample.

CDR1 and CDR2 are drawn from the germline V gene: SGHRS, YFSETQ. Taken from cysteine to phenylalanine, the CDR3 has 15 residues. Of the read, only the CDR3 DNA is kept; its 45 bases are in frame from base 1. Ends trimmed: V by 3 bases, J by 10 bases; bases unmatched to a gene: 12. Details on this clonotype: What antigen it recognizes has not been identified. No clone much larger than this one lies a single base away; base qualities are absent.

The intended sense of this specimen's time point label: newly diagnosed GD, antithyroid drugs for less than 3 months. For both TCR sequencing and RNA sequencing, RNA was extracted from PBMCs in TRIzol. The diagnosis of Graves' disease followed American Thyroid Association guidelines. Patients were recruited from an endocrinology department in Xi'an, China. Each patient gave 8.5 to 9.5 milliliters of peripheral blood, collected in an EDTA anticoagulant tube. Ficoll Paque Plus density gradient separation was used to isolate PBMCs, and no further T cell sorting was done. An Agilent 2100 Bioanalyzer and agarose gel were used to check RNA quality, and a NanoDrop 2000 was used to measure RNA concentration. In addition, the sample was reused for a study of T cells in Graves' hyperthyroidism and ophthalmopathy. From the second report: A patient counted as having stable Graves' hyperthyroidism if no progression to ophthalmopathy occurred over 18 months of follow-up. Hyperthyroidism patients were aged 18 to 65 years and newly diagnosed, with disease duration of less than 2 months. The study excluded patients with uncontrolled infections, other autoimmune diseases, pregnancy or lactation. Diagnoses were established on the basis of clinical symptoms, serum thyroxine and TRAb, thyroid ultrasound, and orbital computed tomography. A first-round RT-PCR of the TCR CDR3 used the HTBI primer set with the Qiagen OneStep RT-PCR kit. Blood samples also contained most of the expanded thyroid clonotypes (frequency above 0.001), which suggests that blood repertoires may reflect thyroid immune responses. A model built on a 13 V-J signature distinguished ophthalmopathy from stable hyperthyroidism, reaching about 88% sensitivity and about 81% specificity in cross-validation and 80%/75% in testing. In validation, progression to ophthalmopathy was predicted by the model with around 70% sensitivity and 72% to 85% specificity, a median of 6.5 months before onset. To identify distinguishing TCR V-J signatures, a discovery cohort of around 100 patients was used, comprising 43 with Graves' ophthalmopathy and under 60 with stable Graves' hyperthyroidism. Prospective prediction of ophthalmopathy was tested in an independent validation cohort consisting of roughly 20 hyperthyroidism patients and around 16 patients who later progressed to ophthalmopathy. The 75 to 100 discovery patients were randomly split 7:3 into training and test sets. In addition, the study compared T-cell repertoires in thyroid tissue and in blood from five or six Graves' hyperthyroidism patients. After blood sampling, hyperthyroidism patients were treated with methimazole at a starting dose of 30 mg daily, and ophthalmopathy patients were treated with high-dose intravenous methylprednisolone. The libraries were constructed in a second round of multiplex PCR and then size-selected and purified. Sequencing of the libraries was done on an Illumina HiSeq2000 using paired-end 100 bp reads. SOAPnuke was used to process the raw data, removing reads that contained adapters or uncalled bases, had a mean Phred below 15, or lacked an exact match to the constant primer or identifier. COPE v1.2.5 was used to merge high-quality paired reads, and clonotypes were defined as unique nucleotide sequences. MiTCR v1.1 was used to align the clonotypes against IMGT TRBV, TRBD and TRBJ reference segments. The analysis included only V-J combinations with a frequency above 0.0001, which together covered approximately 99% of the repertoires. A TCS score was defined as the ratio of F50 (clonal expansion) to E x V (chaos), with BLOSUM62-based TCRdist applied between CDR3 peptides within each V-J. Welch's t-statistics and random forest reduced roughly 530 V-J features to 13, which were used in a naive Bayes classifier (R e1071). No statistical method was used to set the sample size in advance, and investigators knew the group allocation. The paper reports TCR Vbeta CDR3 sequencing of over 120 peripheral blood samples: around 41 ophthalmopathy, around 80 hyperthyroidism and around 17 progressor patients.

Rearrangement joined TRBV5-1 to TRBJ2-3; TRBD1 agrees with 9 junctional bases. The input for sequencing was peripheral blood mononuclear cells (PBMCs), taken at new diagnosis, from a patient treated with antithyroid drugs. The sequence was collected from a man aged 18 to 29 with Graves disease. Donor details come from another sample of the same person, matched by shared clones. The CDR3 region has the sequence CASSSNGQGYDAQYF. The sequence in DNA is TGCGCCAGCAGCTCGAACGGACAGGGGTACGATGCGCAGTATTTT.